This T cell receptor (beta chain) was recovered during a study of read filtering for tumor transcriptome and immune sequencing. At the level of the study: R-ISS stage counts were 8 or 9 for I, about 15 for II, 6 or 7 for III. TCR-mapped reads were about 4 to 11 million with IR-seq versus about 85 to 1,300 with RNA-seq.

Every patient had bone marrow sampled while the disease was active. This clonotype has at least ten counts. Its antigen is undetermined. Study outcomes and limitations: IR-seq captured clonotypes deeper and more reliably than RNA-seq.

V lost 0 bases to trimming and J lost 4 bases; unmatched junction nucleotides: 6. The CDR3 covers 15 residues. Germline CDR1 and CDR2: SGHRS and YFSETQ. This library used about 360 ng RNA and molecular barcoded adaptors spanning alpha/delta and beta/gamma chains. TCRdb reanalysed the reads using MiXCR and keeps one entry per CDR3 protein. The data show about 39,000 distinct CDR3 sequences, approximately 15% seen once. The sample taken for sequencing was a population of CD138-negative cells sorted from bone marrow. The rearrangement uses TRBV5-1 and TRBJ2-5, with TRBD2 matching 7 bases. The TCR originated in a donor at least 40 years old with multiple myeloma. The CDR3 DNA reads TGCGCCAGCAGCTTGGAGGCGGGAGTGGGAGAGACCCAGTACTTC. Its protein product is CASSLEAGVGETQYF.